A selection of T cell receptor beta chains follows, all from one sample in a study of cytomegalovirus exposure and HLA in healthy donors. Sequencing was performed with immunoSEQ multiplex PCR; in TCRdb, only in-frame clones are kept and a portion is missing. The repertoire holds 150,000 to 200,000 clones, with about 83% as singletons. Material for sequencing was PBMCs. These TCRs come from a woman aged 25 to 39 in good health and CMV-seropositive. The CDR3 runs from the conserved cysteine through the conserved F or W. The D gene is left open where the match is weak. Where a row states a size, it is once, few, many or the class of an expanded clone; other rows omit it.

V	J	size	D	CDR3	DNA
TRBV11-2	TRBJ2-1	.	TRBD1	CASSLLTTGTGGNEQFF	TGTGCCAGCAGCTTATTAACGACCGGGACAGGGGGAAATGAGCAGTTCTTC
TRBV7-9	TRBJ2-4	.	TRBD1	CASSFGLGTGENIQYF	TGTGCCAGCAGCTTTGGGCTCGGGACAGGAGAAAACATTCAGTACTTC
TRBV5-4	TRBJ1-2	.	TRBD1	CASSSTRTGTGYTF	TGTGCCAGCAGCTCCACAAGGACAGGGACTGGCTACACCTTC
TRBV5-1	TRBJ1-1	once	TRBD1	CASSLETGGHGKAFF	TGCGCCAGCAGTTTGGAGACAGGGGGGCATGGGAAGGCTTTCTTT
TRBV6-5	TRBJ1-2	many	.	CASKVDGAYGYTF	TGTGCCAGCAAAGTTGATGGAGCCTATGGCTACACCTTC
TRBV15	TRBJ2-3	.	.	CATSTRDTQYF	TGTGCCACCAGCACCCGAGATACGCAGTATTTT
TRBV27	TRBJ2-7	.	TRBD1	CASSPRQGAYEQYF	TGTGCCAGCAGTCCGCGACAGGGGGCCTACGAGCAGTACTTC
TRBV7-2	TRBJ1-1	.	.	CASSPSGYTEAFF	TGTGCCAGCAGCCCCTCGGGGTACACTGAAGCTTTCTTT
TRBV4-1	TRBJ1-4	few	TRBD1	CASSHETGTGELFF	TGCGCCAGCAGCCATGAGACAGGGACCGGCGAACTGTTTTTT
TRBV5-1	TRBJ1-4	.	.	CASSPSGGPNEKLFF	TGCGCCAGCAGCCCGTCCGGGGGTCCTAATGAAAAACTGTTTTTT
TRBV25-1	TRBJ2-3	.	TRBD2	CASSELAGGFTDTQYF	TGTGCCAGCAGTGAATTGGCGGGGGGGTTCACAGATACGCAGTATTTT
TRBV27	TRBJ2-7	.	TRBD2	CASSLAGGPSEQYF	TGTGCCAGCAGTTTAGCGGGAGGACCTTCCGAGCAGTACTTC
TRBV5-6	TRBJ1-5	once	.	CASSLNAGWIQPQHF	TGTGCCAGCAGCTTGAATGCAGGGTGGATTCAGCCCCAGCATTTT
TRBV5-1	TRBJ1-2	.	.	CASTIAGYGYTF	TGCGCCAGCACCATAGCCGGGTATGGCTACACCTTC
TRBV2	TRBJ2-3	.	TRBD2	CASSWGTSGGGSTDTQYF	TGTGCCAGCAGTTGGGGGACTAGCGGGGGGGGTAGCACAGATACGCAGTATTTT
TRBV5-1	TRBJ1-5	.	.	CASSLVTVNQPQHF	TGCGCCAGCAGCTTGGTAACAGTCAATCAGCCCCAGCATTTT
TRBV27	TRBJ1-6	.	.	CASTHRAPYNSPLHF	TGTGCCAGCACTCACAGGGCCCCCTATAATTCACCCCTCCACTTT
TRBV5-4	TRBJ2-1	.	TRBD2	CASSPARLAGGNEQFF	TGTGCCAGCAGCCCCGCAAGACTAGCGGGAGGTAATGAGCAGTTCTTC
TRBV7-8	TRBJ1-2	.	TRBD1	CASSTRTGGHGYTF	TGTGCCAGCAGCACGAGGACAGGGGGCCATGGCTACACCTTC
TRBV7-2	TRBJ1-6	once	.	CASSPNLEGNSPLHF	TGTGCCAGCAGCCCAAACTTGGAGGGCAACTCACCCCTCCACTTT
TRBV5-4	TRBJ1-2	.	.	CASSLLRVNGYTF	TGTGCCAGCAGCTTACTCAGGGTAAACGGCTACACCTTC
TRBV25-1	TRBJ2-7	.	.	CASSAQGNYEQYF	TGTGCCAGCAGTGCCCAGGGAAACTACGAGCAGTACTTC
TRBV13	TRBJ2-1	.	TRBD2	CASSSSPGTSGGRYEQFF	TGTGCCAGCAGCTCCAGCCCCGGGACTAGCGGCGGGAGGTATGAGCAGTTCTTC
TRBV28	TRBJ1-1	.	.	CASSSPPLLMNTEAFF	TGTGCCAGCAGTTCTCCCCCCCTCCTTATGAACACTGAAGCTTTCTTT
TRBV2	TRBJ1-2	.	.	CASSPNREGIYGYTF	TGTGCCAGCAGCCCGAACAGGGAGGGGATCTATGGCTACACCTTC
TRBV5-6	TRBJ1-2	.	.	CASRGKGYEGLYGYTF	TGTGCCAGCAGGGGGAAAGGGTACGAGGGTCTATATGGCTACACCTTC
TRBV6-4	TRBJ1-6	.	.	CASNRLRSSPLHF	TGTGCCAGCAACCGATTACGGAGTTCACCCCTCCACTTT
TRBV7-9	TRBJ1-1	.	.	CASSIGSGGDTEAFF	TGTGCCAGCAGCATCGGATCGGGAGGGGACACTGAAGCTTTCTTT
TRBV4-3	TRBJ1-3	.	TRBD1	CASSQDRGTGNTIYF	TGCGCCAGCAGCCAAGACAGGGGGACTGGAAACACCATATATTTT
TRBV5-1	TRBJ1-3	.	.	CASSILGTPGNTIYF	TGCGCCAGCAGCATCCTAGGGACACCTGGAAACACCATATATTTT
TRBV19	TRBJ2-3	.	TRBD1	CASSNGTGLSTDTQYF	TGTGCCAGTAGTAATGGGACAGGTCTTAGCACAGATACGCAGTATTTT
TRBV2	TRBJ2-5	.	.	CASRGLFSDLETQYF	TGTGCCAGCAGGGGGCTTTTCTCCGACCTAGAGACCCAGTACTTC
TRBV5-1	TRBJ2-2	.	.	CASRAGASGELFF	TGCGCCAGCAGAGCAGGGGCCTCCGGGGAGCTGTTTTTT
TRBV14	TRBJ2-7	.	.	CASSHLGTPNYEQYF	TGTGCCAGCAGCCACCTAGGGACACCTAACTACGAGCAGTACTTC
TRBV6-1	TRBJ1-6	.	TRBD1	CATGGTGFTPLHF	TGTGCAACAGGGGGGACAGGGTTTACACCCCTCCACTTT
TRBV7-9	TRBJ1-2	.	.	CASSLPWQEDGYTF	TGTGCCAGCAGCTTACCCTGGCAGGAGGATGGCTACACCTTC
TRBV6-5	TRBJ2-2	.	TRBD1	CASRRQGNTGELFF	TGTGCCAGCAGACGACAGGGGAACACCGGGGAGCTGTTTTTT
TRBV5-1	TRBJ2-1	.	TRBD2	CASSWDYNMEQFF	TGCGCCAGCAGCTGGGACTACAACATGGAGCAGTTCTTC